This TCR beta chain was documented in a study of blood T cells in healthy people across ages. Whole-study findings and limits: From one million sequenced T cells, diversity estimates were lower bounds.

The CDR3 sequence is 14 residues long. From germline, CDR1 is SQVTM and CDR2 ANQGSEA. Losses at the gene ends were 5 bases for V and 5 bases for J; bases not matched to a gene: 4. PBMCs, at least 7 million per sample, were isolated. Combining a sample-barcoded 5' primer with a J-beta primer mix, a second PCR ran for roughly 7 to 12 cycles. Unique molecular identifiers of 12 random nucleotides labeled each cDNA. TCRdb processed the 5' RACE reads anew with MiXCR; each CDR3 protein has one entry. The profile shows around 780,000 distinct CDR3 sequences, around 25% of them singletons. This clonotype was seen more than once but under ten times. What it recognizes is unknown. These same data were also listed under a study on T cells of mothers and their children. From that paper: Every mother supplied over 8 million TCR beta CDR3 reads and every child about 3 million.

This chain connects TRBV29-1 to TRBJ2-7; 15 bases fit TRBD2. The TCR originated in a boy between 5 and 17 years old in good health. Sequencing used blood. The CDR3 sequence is CSVSGLAGGNEQYF. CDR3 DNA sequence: TGCAGCGTTTCGGGACTAGCGGGGGGCAACGAGCAGTACTTC.